This T cell receptor beta chain was sequenced during a study of T cell changes during pregnancy in multiple sclerosis. Clones were sequenced by immunoSEQ multiplex PCR, and TCRdb holds only the in-frame ones, with some missing. This table holds approximately 100,000 clones, more than 90% found once. This CDR3 comprises 13 residues. The ends were cut back, 6 bases at V and 2 bases at J, with 10 bases in the middle. The germline V gene encodes CDR1 SNHLY and CDR2 FYNNEI. This clone was observed a handful of times. V is TRBV2 and J is TRBJ1-1, with a possible D match to TRBD1 (5 bases). The sample in question was peripheral blood, obtained in the second trimester of pregnancy. The sequence derives from a female donor with multiple sclerosis, enrolled in a pregnancy study. The CDR3 spells CASRLTVNTEAFF. Written as DNA, the CDR3 is TGTGCCAGCAGGCTGACAGTAAACACTGAAGCTTTCTTT.